This entry is about one TCR beta chain. Its antigen is undetermined. These data are taken from a study of T cell responses to AZD1222 COVID-19 vaccine. Findings and limits, study-wide: Spike-specific TCR breadth rose after two AZD1222 doses, and depth rose as well. Close to half of all spike-specific TCRs reportedly target regions of the variants that are unmutated. Clonal diversity was possibly underestimated, and the donors were mostly white British, with more females.

This CDR3 is built from 16 residues. J lost 0 bases, V lost 6 bases, and 5 bases had no gene match. CDR1 and CDR2 from the germline V gene are KGHSH and LQKENI. Sequencing used immunoSEQ multiplex PCR; TCRdb keeps in-frame clones, though not all of them. Of tens of thousands of clones listed, over 75% are singletons. The V and J genes are TRBV18 and TRBJ2-2; 9 bases align to TRBD2. The TCR was taken from an adult who received the MenACWY meningococcal vaccine as a control. The specimen was peripheral blood, collected 28 days after the second dose of the MenACWY control vaccine. Here the CDR3 reads CASSASGAANTGELFF. For the CDR3, the DNA is TGTGCCAGCTCGGCTAGCGGGGCCGCGAACACCGGGGAGCTGTTTTTT.